These 11 T cell receptor beta chains originate from one sample sequenced in a study of monozygotic twins with inflammatory bowel disease. TCRdb reprocessed the 5' RACE reads and reports one entry per CDR3 protein, with no DNA. This repertoire includes 300,000 to 350,000 distinct CDR3 sequences. Sequencing input: blood. These receptor sequences come from a human donor with ulcerative colitis or Crohn's disease, or a healthy co-twin of an affected twin (not recorded which).

The genes are TRBV6-1 and TRBJ2-7; the D call from TCRdb, TRBD2, cannot be confirmed without DNA. This CDR3 comprises 14 residues. Germline CDR1 reads MNHNS; CDR2 reads SASEGT. The CDR3 loop reads CASSTGLAGGKQYF.

This sequence joins TRBV20-1 and TRBJ1-2. This CDR3 contains 12 residues. Per germline, CDR1 DFQATT and CDR2 SNEGSKA (reference sequence). The CDR3: CSARQADYGYTF.

CDR3 amino acids: CASSITGLEQYF. The chain combines TRBV28 with TRBJ2-7; TCRdb picks TRBD1, but there is no DNA to check that call. Germline V CDR1 and CDR2: MDHEN, SYDVKM. The CDR3 covers 12 residues.

V is TRBV29-1 and J is TRBJ2-5. Germline CDR1 and CDR2: SQVTM and ANQGSEA. The CDR3 is made up of 11 amino acids. Here the CDR3 reads CSVDRQETQYF.

This rearrangement joins TRBV15 to TRBJ2-2; TCRdb selects TRBD1, and the lack of DNA leaves this call unchecked. CDR1 is LNHNV and CDR2 is YYDKDF in the germline V gene (reference sequence). The CDR3 totals 18 residues. This CDR3 reads CATSRQLPGQGGSGELFF.

The chain combines TRBV5-6 with TRBJ2-1; TCRdb calls TRBD2, which cannot be checked without DNA. Germline CDR1 and CDR2: SGHDT and YYEEEE. This CDR3 is built from 16 residues. This chain's CDR3 is CASSFSPTRPNNEQFF.

The chain has TRBV12-3 or TRBV12-4 and TRBJ1-1; TCRdb returns TRBD1, unconfirmable since there is no DNA. The CDR3 is made up of 11 amino acids. CDR3 in amino acids: CASSSGQEAFF.

The chain carries TRBV28 and TRBJ1-2; with no DNA, the TCRdb D assignment of TRBD1 cannot be verified. This CDR3 has 12 amino acids. Germline lookup yields CDR1 MDHEN and CDR2 SYDVKM. This chain's CDR3 is CASSPYAPSLTF.

The rearrangement uses TRBV6-1 and TRBJ2-1; lacking DNA, the TRBD1 call made by TCRdb goes unchecked. The CDR3 contains 16 residues. Germline CDR1 MNHNS, CDR2 SASEGT. The CDR3 spells CASSLQGGSSYNEQFF.

The rearrangement links TRBV30 to TRBJ2-6. The CDR3 totals 15 residues. The germline V gene encodes CDR1 GTSNPN and CDR2 SVGIG (reference sequence). This CDR3 is CAWRKDISGANVLTF.

The chain carries TRBV5-1 and TRBJ2-5; TCRdb names TRBD2, which stays unverified in the absence of DNA. The germline V gene has CDR1 SGHRS and CDR2 YFSETQ. The CDR3 is 15 residues long. CDR3 residues: CASSSMGLTQETQYF. Full variable domain (outside the CDR3, taken from reference TRBV5-1 and TRBJ2-5): KAGVTQTPRYLIKTRGQQVTLSCSPISGHRSVSWYQQTPGQGLQFLFEYFSETQRNKGNFPGRFSGRQFSNSRSEMNVSTLELGDSALYLCASSSMGLTQETQYFGPGTRLLVL.